Presented here are 3 T cell receptor beta chains from one specimen sequenced in a study of identical twins. TCRdb itself ran the 5' RACE reads through MiXCR, one entry per CDR3 protein. The data contain about 280,000 distinct CDR3 sequences, approximately 8.5% of them singletons. The data also belong to a second study, concerning yellow fever vaccine responses in identical twins.

The sample was memory (CD45RO+) T cells sorted from blood. Receptor source: a young woman in good health.

This clonotype occurred many times. The V gene is TRBV5-6, the J gene TRBJ1-5; weak D call: TRBD1 (6 bases). The CDR3 length is 17 residues. Trimming took off 4 bases at V and 5 bases at J, with 22 bases between the two ends. Germline V lookup: CDR1 SGHDT, CDR2 YYEEEE. This chain's CDR3 is CASSTYRDGRQDQPQHF. CDR3 bases: TGTGCCAGCAGCACCTACAGGGACGGTCGGCAAGATCAGCCCCAGCATTTT. Variable domain in full (rest from reference TRBV5-6 and TRBJ1-5): DAGVTQSPTHLIKTRGQQVTLRCSPKSGHDTVSWYQQALGQGPQFIFQYYEEEERQRGNFPDRFSGHQFPNYSSELNVNALLLGDSALYLCASSTYRDGRQDQPQHFGDGTRLSIL.

This clonotype was picked up many times. The chain couples TRBV4-1 to TRBJ2-1; 10 bases match TRBD2. Germline assignment: CDR1 MGHRA and CDR2 YSYEKL. Germline trimming cut 0 bases from V and 2 bases from J; bases unmatched to any gene: 13. The CDR3 is made up of 20 amino acids. The CDR3: CASSQDEASGRQWAYNEQFF. The CDR3 region has the DNA TGCGCCAGCAGCCAAGATGAGGCTAGCGGGAGACAGTGGGCCTACAATGAGCAGTTCTTC.

This clonotype was observed many times. The V call is TRBV5-6, the J call TRBJ2-7; tentative D call: TRBD2 (5 bases). From germline, CDR1 is SGHDT and CDR2 YYEEEE. The CDR3 sequence is 12 residues long. V dropped 0 bases and J dropped 7 bases, with 8 bases sitting between them. The CDR3 DNA sequence: TGTGCCAGCAGCTTGGCAGCGGTAGAGCAGTACGTC. It yields the protein CASSLAAVEQYV.